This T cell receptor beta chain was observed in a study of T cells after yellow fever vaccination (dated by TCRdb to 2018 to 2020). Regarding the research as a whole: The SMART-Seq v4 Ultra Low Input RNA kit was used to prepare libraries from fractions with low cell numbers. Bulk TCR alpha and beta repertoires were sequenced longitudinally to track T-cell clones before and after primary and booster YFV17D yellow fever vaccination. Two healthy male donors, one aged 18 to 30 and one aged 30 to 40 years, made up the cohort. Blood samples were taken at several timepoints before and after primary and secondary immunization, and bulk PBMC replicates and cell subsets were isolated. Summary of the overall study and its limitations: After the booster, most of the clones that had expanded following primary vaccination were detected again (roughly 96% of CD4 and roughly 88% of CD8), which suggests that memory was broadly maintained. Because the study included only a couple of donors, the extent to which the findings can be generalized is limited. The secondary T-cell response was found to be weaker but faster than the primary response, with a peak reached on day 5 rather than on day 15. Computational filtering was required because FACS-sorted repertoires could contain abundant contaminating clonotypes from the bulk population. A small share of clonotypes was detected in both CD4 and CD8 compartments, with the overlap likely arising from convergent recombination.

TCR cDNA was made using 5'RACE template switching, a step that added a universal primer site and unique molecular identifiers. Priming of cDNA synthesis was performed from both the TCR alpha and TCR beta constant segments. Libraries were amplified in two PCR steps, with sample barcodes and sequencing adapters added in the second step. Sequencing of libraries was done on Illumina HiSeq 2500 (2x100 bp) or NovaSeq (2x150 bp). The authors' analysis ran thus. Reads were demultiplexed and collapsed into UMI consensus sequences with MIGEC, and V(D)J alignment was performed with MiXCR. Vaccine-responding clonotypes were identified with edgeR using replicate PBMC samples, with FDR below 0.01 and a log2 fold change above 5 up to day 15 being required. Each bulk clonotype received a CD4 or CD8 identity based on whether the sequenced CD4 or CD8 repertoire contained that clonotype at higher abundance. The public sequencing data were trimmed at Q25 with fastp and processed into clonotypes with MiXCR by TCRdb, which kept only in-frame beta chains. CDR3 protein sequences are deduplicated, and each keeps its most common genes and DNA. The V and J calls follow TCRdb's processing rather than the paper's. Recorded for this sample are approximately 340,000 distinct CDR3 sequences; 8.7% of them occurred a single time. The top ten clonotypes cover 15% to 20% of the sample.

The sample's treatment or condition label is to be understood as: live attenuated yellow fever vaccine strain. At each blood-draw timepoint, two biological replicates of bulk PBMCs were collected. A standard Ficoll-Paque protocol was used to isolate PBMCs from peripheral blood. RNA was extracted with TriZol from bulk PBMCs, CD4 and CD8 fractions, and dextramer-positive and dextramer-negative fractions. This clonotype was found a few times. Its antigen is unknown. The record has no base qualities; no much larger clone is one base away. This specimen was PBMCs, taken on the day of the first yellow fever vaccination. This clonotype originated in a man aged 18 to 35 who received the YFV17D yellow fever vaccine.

The DNA is TGTGCCAGCATAACCGGAGGACTCAATTCGGGTCAGCCCCAGCATTTT. It codes for CASITGGLNSGQPQHF. The chain is made from TRBV6-1 and TRBJ1-5; too little of a D gene remains to name it. The germline V gene yields MNHNS for CDR1 and SASEGT for CDR2. Spanning cysteine to phenylalanine, the CDR3 consists of 16 amino acids. The sequence is cut down to CDR3 DNA, 48 bases in frame from base 1. V drops 7 bases and J drops 6 bases, leaving 22 bases in between.